This T cell receptor (beta chain) was observed in a study of cytomegalovirus exposure and HLA in healthy donors (dated by TCRdb to about 2017). Regarding the study in general: An earlier analysis of more than 550 of the donors reported about 300 Gb of sequence data and 117 million unique TCR beta sequences obtained from around 180 million T cells. Among 300 to 500 genotyped donors of the cohort, an average of roughly 230,000 unique TCR beta nucleotide sequences was sequenced per donor, of which about 18% were non-productive. A handful of DR-DQ haplotypes were handled as single units for association and clustering because linkage in the cohort was strong. An earlier analysis of some 600 of the donors applied high-throughput TCR beta sequencing to assess whether each TCR beta V gene segment acted as functional or pseudogenic. The study combined high-throughput TCR immunosequencing, statistical association of individual TCRs with disease status, and machine learning to predict cytomegalovirus infection status. A later analysis re-analyzed previously published TCR beta repertoires from several hundred donors and added high-resolution HLA genotyping to study TCR occurrence patterns. Rather than drawing on any new phenotypic data, the later analysis identified candidate immune exposures from TCR beta sequences and the way those sequences occurred across donors. The number of typed donors differed by locus: 629-630 for A, B, C, DRB1 and DQB1; some 540 for DQA1; fewer than 610 for DPA1; and about 470 for DPB1. All discovery cohort repertoires had been generated on a single sequencing platform. In addition to the first cohort of 666 subjects, a separate validation cohort of 120 different subjects was used. Donor age, sex, ethnicity and CMV serostatus were compiled alongside the repertoire data. Genome-wide SNP genotypes for about 55% of the roughly 670 donors were used in a later genetic analysis, which treated that subset as a discovery cohort. Of the roughly 400 genotyped donors, less than 85% were placed in the genetic ancestry cluster associated with self-reported Caucasian donors. Around 300 gigabases of sequencing data and tens of millions of unique TCR sequences were included in an early release covering about 700 HLA-typed donors. Both class I and class II loci were covered by HLA typing, at four-digit resolution. The study used immunosequencing to profile the T cell repertoires of 666 subjects and linked those repertoires to cytomegalovirus serostatus. The study aimed to test whether cataloging public T cell receptors could reveal signatures of past pathogen exposure. The research as a whole found: At a false discovery rate of 0.05, a later analysis linked fewer than 20,000 TCR beta sequences to specific HLA alleles. A further reported finding was that TCR beta sequences accurately predicted the HLA-A and HLA-B alleles for most subjects in the first cohort. In an earlier analysis of over 550 of the donors, most TCR beta V segments were observed in productive rearrangements about 87% or about 30% of the time, broadly matching IMGT annotations. The classifier was reported to diagnose cytomegalovirus status with high specificity and sensitivity in both the original and validation cohorts. The only immune exposure information available for the cohort was CMV serostatus. A later genetic analysis associated a missense DCLRE1C variant with V-gene and J-gene trimming of TCR beta chains, and an independent cohort replicated the association. In a later analysis, most CMV-associated TCR beta chains were found to appear HLA-restricted, with HLA associations seemingly driven largely by CMV exposure. A group of highly shared sequence variants was considered likely to be a technical artifact of the sequencing pipeline. The cohort was sequenced for TCR beta chains only, and without alpha or paired-chain data the features that could be detected were limited. The authors suggested that the approach could potentially be extended to other disease states and immunological phenotypes. Compared with equally common non-associated chains, HLA-associated TCR beta chains in a later analysis were more clonally expanded and had lower generation probabilities. Because some donors lacked HLA typing at each locus, the association tests relied only on the typed subset. A total of fewer than 200 TCR beta chains were listed by the study as associated with cytomegalovirus. In a later analysis, several top co-occurrence clusters were reported to appear linked to parvovirus B19, influenza, CMV and Epstein-Barr virus. A few of the identified cytomegalovirus-associated TCR beta chains were confirmed in vitro to be specific for cytomegalovirus antigens. Sequencing depth was assumed to be roughly uniform across donors in the presence/absence analyses, though that assumption may not hold. Some IMGT-functional V segments, including TRBV6-2 and TRBV6-3, could not be told apart with the 87-base-pair reads, so those segments were excluded. According to a later analysis, TCR association rates differed among HLA loci, with DRB1 alleles showing the most associated TCRs and HLA-C alleles showing the fewest. Assigning TCR associations to individual alleles was difficult when HLA alleles, especially DR and DQ, strongly co-occurred. According to a later genetic analysis, donors in an Asian-associated ancestry cluster had fewer N-insertions in productive TCRs than the approximately 650-donor mean. Most TCR sequences were observed very rarely across donors, whereas some public TCRs were present in many individuals. Linkage disequilibrium might explain the correlated functional status among segregating V segments, but an unknown experimental factor could not be excluded. Approximately 18 rarely observed V segments, including chromosome 9 orphons, were excluded from the earlier analysis of 550 to 700 of the donors because counts were too low.

Inclusive of the bounding cysteine and phenylalanine, the CDR3 is 14 residues long. Just CDR3 DNA is preserved here, 42 bases in frame from base 1. The germline V gene (reference sequence) yields MNHEY for CDR1 and SMNVEV for CDR2. Trimming takes 0 bases from V and 6 bases from J, and the germline ends sit 9 bases apart. Receptor libraries were prepared by the immunoSEQ multiplex PCR assay. The multiplex PCR relied on a mix of 60 forward primers for TCR Vbeta segments and 13 reverse primers for TCR Jbeta segments. The CDR3 region of rearranged TCR beta genes was amplified from genomic DNA by a multiplex PCR assay. On the Illumina HiSeq System, the amplified TCR beta libraries were sequenced as 87-base-pair reads. The study's own analysis went as follows. Across the roughly 600 repertoires, a later analysis counted approximately 83 million unique TCR beta chains, approximately 10 million of which were shared by at least two donors. A nearest-neighbor algorithm error-corrected the raw reads and collapsed the reads into unique sequences, merging closely related sequences to remove PCR and sequencing errors. To assign V, D and J gene segments, CDR3 sequences were aligned to IMGT reference sequences. Each retained sequence needed at least a six-nucleotide match to both a V gene segment and a J gene segment. Rearrangements were classified as productive when the CDR3 lacked stop codons and remained in frame with V and J, and all other rearrangements were classified as non-productive. CDR3 was defined according to IMGT convention as the region running from the second conserved V-encoded cysteine to the conserved J-encoded phenylalanine. Sequences without an unambiguous match to a single V gene segment were excluded from the earlier analysis of about 600 of the donors. An earlier analysis of several hundred of the donors classified V segments as functional when productive rearrangements were above 56.7% and as segregating when the standard deviation between donors was above 5%. A statistical classification framework was built to diagnose cytomegalovirus status from the catalog of TCR beta chain sequences. V and J gene assignment, in a later analysis, came from comparing TCR nucleotide sequences with IMGT/GENE-DB human TR gene sequences. The TCRdist pipeline was used in a later analysis to assign CDR3 sequences and most-parsimonious VDJ recombination scenarios. A later analysis defined each TCR beta chain by its CDR3 amino acid sequence plus V-gene family, and excluded reads lacking a unique V-gene family. To address suspected cross-contamination and a sequencing artifact, a later analysis removed 450 to 700 highly shared, low-generation-probability nucleotide sequences. For each public chain, a later analysis derived a clonal expansion index from normalized ranks of inferred template counts within each repertoire. In a later analysis, generation probabilities were computed using a VDJ recombination model fitted to out-of-frame rearrangements, and the results were checked against IGoR. In a later analysis, TCR-TCR, TCR-HLA and TCR-CMV co-occurrence was scored with hypergeometric tests, and a repertoire-size bias correction was applied to TCR pairs. A later analysis estimated false discovery rates by permuting HLA or CMV assignments 20 times. A later analysis grouped co-occurring TCRs with DBSCAN, adding TCRdist sequence similarity when clustering within HLA-allele-positive subsets. Repertoires with fewer than 30,000 or more than 120,000 public chains were left out of co-occurrence clustering, as were several repertoires with anomalous nucleotide sharing. TCRdb carries this immuneACCESS record with in-frame sequences only. Its versions omit some clonotypes, under half of them owing to an unresolved V gene in the studies checked, with the rest unexplained. V and J calls and clone size are as listed in that table; D and trimming were resolved from the DNA. The sample data list about 130,000 clones, and about 80% of these were observed just once. Roughly 3.5% of the sample is taken by the ten largest.

Note on this clone: This receptor's antigen is unknown. Per-base qualities were not stored, and no clone one base away is much larger.

The cohort was made up of 650 to 700 healthy bone marrow donors. Cohort members were all nominally healthy when sampled, although unrecorded immune exposures were likely present. The donor was CMV seronegative and belonged to the group of roughly 330 seronegative cohort members. A peripheral blood sample was collected from each donor, and TCR beta sequencing was performed on peripheral blood mononuclear cells. Genomic DNA was extracted from the blood cell samples with the Qiagen DNeasy Blood Extraction Kit. The sequence links TRBV27 to TRBJ2-1, with the D gene too uncertain to name. The receptor was derived from a man aged 35-49 years in good health and CMV-seronegative. Sequenced sample: PBMCs. The nucleotide sequence reads as follows: TGTGCCAGCAGTTTATCGACCGCAGGCAATGAGCAGTTCTTC. It is translated as CASSLSTAGNEQFF.